One and the same sample provided the 2 T cell receptor beta chains below, sequenced in a study of cytomegalovirus exposure and HLA in healthy donors. PCR was performed using 60 Vbeta and 13 Jbeta primers. TCRdb's table, derived via immunoSEQ multiplex PCR, lists solely in-frame clones and lacks some. This sample has 210,000 or so clones, with around 85% found just once. Sequencing was carried out using PBMCs. The receptors stem from a human donor in good health.

The chain couples TRBV2 to TRBJ2-1; 10 nucleotides agree with TRBD2. The V gene end was trimmed by 6 bases and the J gene end by 7 bases; junction bases not matched to a gene: 6. The CDR3 has 14 amino acids. The V gene's germline CDR1 is SNHLY and CDR2 FYNNEI. CDR3 sequence: CASRELAGRNEQFF. As DNA, the CDR3 is TGTGCCAGCAGGGAACTAGCGGGACGGAATGAGCAGTTCTTC.

The chain combines TRBV28 with TRBJ2-7, with 7 bases identical to TRBD2. This CDR3 has 15 amino acids. Germline V gene lookup returns CDR1 MDHEN and CDR2 SYDVKM. The V segment lost 3 bases and the J segment 2 bases; nucleotides outside the gene matches: 7. The DNA of the CDR3 is TGTGCCAGCAGTTTCACATCGGGACTACCCTACGAGCAGTACTTC. This gives the protein CASSFTSGLPYEQYF.